The clone carrying this TCR beta chain was counted between two and nine times. CD25-based Treg depletion was applied to purified naive CD4+ T cells. TCRdb re-analysed the 5' RACE reads in MiXCR, keeping a single row per CDR3 protein. The sample holds roughly 38,000 distinct CDR3 sequences, 18% seen once. With 2 bases removed from V and 5 bases from J, the gap between germline ends came to 10 bases. This CDR3 contains 14 residues. The germline CDR1 and CDR2 sequences are SGHTA and FQGNSA. Specimen: naive CD4+ T cells sorted from a lymph node. As for subset: naive CD4+ T cells, CD4+CD45RA+CD25-. This TCR derives from a female donor with breast cancer. This chain links TRBV7-2 with TRBJ2-1; possibly TRBD2 for D (5 bases). CDR3 residues: CASSLRAGDNEQFF. CDR3 sequence (DNA): TGTGCCAGCAGCTTAAGGGCGGGTGACAATGAGCAGTTCTTC.